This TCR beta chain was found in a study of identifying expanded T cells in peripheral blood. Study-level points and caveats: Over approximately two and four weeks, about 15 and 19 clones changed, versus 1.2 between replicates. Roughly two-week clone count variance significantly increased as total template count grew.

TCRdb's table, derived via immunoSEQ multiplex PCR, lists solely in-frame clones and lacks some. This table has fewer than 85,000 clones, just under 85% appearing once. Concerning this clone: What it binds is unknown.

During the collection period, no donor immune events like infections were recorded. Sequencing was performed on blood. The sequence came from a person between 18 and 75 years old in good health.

CDR3 bases: TGTGCCAGCAGCTTGGGACAGGGGACTTATGGCTACACCTTC. Its protein is CASSLGQGTYGYTF. The J gene is TRBJ1-2, the V gene TRBV5-5; 8 bases align to TRBD1. The CDR3 is 14 amino acids. V was clipped by 0 bases and J by 5 bases; unmatched bases: 3. The germline gives CDR1 SGHKS, CDR2 YYEKEE (reference sequence).